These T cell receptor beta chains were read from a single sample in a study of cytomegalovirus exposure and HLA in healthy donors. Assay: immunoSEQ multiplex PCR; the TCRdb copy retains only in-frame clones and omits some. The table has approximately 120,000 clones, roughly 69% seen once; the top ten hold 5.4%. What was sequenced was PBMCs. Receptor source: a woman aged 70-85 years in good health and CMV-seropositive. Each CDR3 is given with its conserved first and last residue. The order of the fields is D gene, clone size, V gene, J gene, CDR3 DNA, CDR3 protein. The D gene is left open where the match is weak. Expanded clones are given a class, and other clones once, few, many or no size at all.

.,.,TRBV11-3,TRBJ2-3,TGTGCCAGCAGCCTGACAGAGTCTAGCACAGATACGCAGTATTTT,CASSLTESSTDTQYF
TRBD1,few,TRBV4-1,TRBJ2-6,TGCGCCAGCAGCCCTCTGGGACAGCCTAGCTCTGGGGCCAACGTCCTGACTTTC,CASSPLGQPSSGANVLTF
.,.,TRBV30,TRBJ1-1,TGTGCCTGGAGTGTAAGCCTCGTGAACACTGAAGCTTTCTTT,CAWSVSLVNTEAFF
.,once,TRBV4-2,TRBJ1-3,TGTGCCAGCAAAATGGGTCAGGGGTTGGGAAACACCATATATTTT,CASKMGQGLGNTIYF
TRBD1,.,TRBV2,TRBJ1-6,TGTGCCAGCAGGAAAGAGGGACAGGATAATTCACCCCTCCACTTT,CASRKEGQDNSPLHF
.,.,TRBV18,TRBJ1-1,TGTGCCAGCTCATCCTGGCAGGGCAACACTGAAGCTTTCTTT,CASSSWQGNTEAFF
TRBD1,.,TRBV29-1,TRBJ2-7,TGCAGCGTTGGACAGGGGGTCTCCTACGAGCAGTACTTC,CSVGQGVSYEQYF
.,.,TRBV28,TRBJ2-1,TGTGCCAGCAGATACAGGGACAATGAGCAGTTCTTC,CASRYRDNEQFF
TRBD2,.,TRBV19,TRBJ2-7,TGTGCCAGTAGTAGACTAGCGGGGGGGCCGCGCGAGCAGTACTTC,CASSRLAGGPREQYF
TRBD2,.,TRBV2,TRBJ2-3,TGTGCCAGCAGGCCTACTAGCGCTGACGGGGATACGCAGTATTTT,CASRPTSADGDTQYF
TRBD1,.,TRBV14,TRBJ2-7,TGTGCCAGCAGCCAAGCCCGGACAGGGAACTCCTACGAGCAGTACTTC,CASSQARTGNSYEQYF
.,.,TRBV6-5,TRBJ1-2,TGTGCCAGCAGTTACGAGGGTGGGTTAACTGGCTACACCTTC,CASSYEGGLTGYTF
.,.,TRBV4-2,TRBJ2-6,TGTGCCAGCAGCCAAATGACATCAGACTCTGGGGCCAACGTCCTGACTTTC,CASSQMTSDSGANVLTF
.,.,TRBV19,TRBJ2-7,TGTGCCAGTAGGGGCGCGGGGACCTACGAGCAGTACTTC,CASRGAGTYEQYF
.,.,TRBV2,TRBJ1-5,TGTGCCAGCAGTGAAGAACGGGTCAATCAGCCCCAGCATTTT,CASSEERVNQPQHF
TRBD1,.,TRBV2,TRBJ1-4,TGTGCCAGCAGGGCCGGGACAGGGAATGAAAAACTGTTTTTT,CASRAGTGNEKLFF
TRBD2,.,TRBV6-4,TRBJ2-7,TGTGCCAGCAGGGGGGGACTAGCGGGGCCCCACGAGCAGTACTTC,CASRGGLAGPHEQYF
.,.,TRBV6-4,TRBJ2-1,TGTGCCAGCAGTGACGACTCCTTCTCCTACAATGAGCAGTTCTTC,CASSDDSFSYNEQFF
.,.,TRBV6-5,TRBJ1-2,TGTGCCAGCAGTTCGCCTAGGAATGGCTACACCTTC,CASSSPRNGYTF
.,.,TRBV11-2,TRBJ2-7,TGTGCCAGCAGCCGACAGATCTACGAGCAGTACTTC,CASSRQIYEQYF
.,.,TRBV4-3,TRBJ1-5,TGCGCCAGCAGCCAAGATCGGGGGGATCAGCCCCAGCATTTT,CASSQDRGDQPQHF
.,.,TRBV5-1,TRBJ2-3,TGCGCCAGCAGCCCGGGACTTGCAAGCACAGATACGCAGTATTTT,CASSPGLASTDTQYF
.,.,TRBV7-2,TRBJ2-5,TGTGCCAGCAGCCCCTGGGGGCTAGCCAAGACCCAGTACTTC,CASSPWGLAKTQYF
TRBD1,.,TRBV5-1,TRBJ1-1,TGCGCCAGCAGCTTGGGGGGACAGGGGGCTGGGGACACTGAAGCTTTCTTT,CASSLGGQGAGDTEAFF
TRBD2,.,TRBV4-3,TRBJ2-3,TGCGCCAGCAGCCAAGATGGACTAGCGGGTACAGATACGCAGTATTTT,CASSQDGLAGTDTQYF
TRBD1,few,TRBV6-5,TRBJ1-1,TGTGCCAGCAGAAGGGACAGGGCCCTGAACACTGAAGCTTTCTTT,CASRRDRALNTEAFF
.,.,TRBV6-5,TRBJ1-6,TGTGCCAGCGGCGGGGGGCGCGTGTATAATTCACCCCTCCACTTT,CASGGGRVYNSPLHF
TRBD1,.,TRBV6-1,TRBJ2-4,TGTGCCAGCAGTGTACAGGGGGCTGGGAACATTCAGTACTTC,CASSVQGAGNIQYF
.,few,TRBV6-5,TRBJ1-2,TGTGCCAGCAGTCAACAGGACTATGGCTACACCTTC,CASSQQDYGYTF
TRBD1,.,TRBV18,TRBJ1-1,TGTGCCAGCTCAGACAGGGGATTGAACACTGAAGCTTTCTTT,CASSDRGLNTEAFF
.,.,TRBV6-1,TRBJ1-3,TGTGCCAGCAGTTTCGGGGCTGGAAACACCATATATTTT,CASSFGAGNTIYF
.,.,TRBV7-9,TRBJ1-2,TGTGCCAGCAGCTTCAGTATCGGGGGTAAGAATGGCTACACCTTC,CASSFSIGGKNGYTF
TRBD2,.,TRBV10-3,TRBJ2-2,TGTGCCATCAGTGGCCGCGGGGGGTCCTTGAACACCGGGGAGCTGTTTTTT,CAISGRGGSLNTGELFF
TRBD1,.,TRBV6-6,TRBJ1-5,TGTGCCAGCAGCGGGACAGCGAATCAGCCCCAGCATTTT,CASSGTANQPQHF
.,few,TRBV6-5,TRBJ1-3,TGTGCCAGCAGTAGAGAGGATGGCTGGGGAAACACCATATATTTT,CASSREDGWGNTIYF
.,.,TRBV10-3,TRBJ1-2,TGTGCCATCAGTGAGCCGATAGAGGACTATGGCTACACCTTC,CAISEPIEDYGYTF
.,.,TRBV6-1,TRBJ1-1,TGTGCCAGCAGTCTAGAAGGGAACACTGAAGCTTTCTTT,CASSLEGNTEAFF